The 19 T cell receptor beta chains given below trace back to one sample, sequenced in a study of OX40 agonist ivuxolimab in advanced cancers. Method: immunoSEQ multiplex PCR; TCRdb's copy keeps in-frame clones and lacks some. This table has approximately 30,000 clones, approximately 88% appearing once. Material: CD4+ or CD8+ T cells sorted from blood, obtained in a trial of the OX40 agonist ivuxolimab. All receptors derive from an adult with an advanced solid tumor such as melanoma, head and neck, liver or kidney cancer.

This chain's CDR3 is CASSQRQGKDGYTF. As DNA, the CDR3 is TGTGCCAGCAGCCAACGACAGGGGAAGGATGGCTACACCTTC. This chain links TRBV7-9 with TRBJ1-2; TRBD1 aligns across 8 bases. Germline lookup yields CDR1 SEHNR and CDR2 FQNEAQ (reference sequence). V lost 5 bases and J lost 6; bases outside the gene matches: 8. The CDR3 is 14 amino acids.

V and J are TRBV6-4 and TRBJ1-1; D uncertain. V dropped 6 bases and J dropped 4 bases, with 12 bases sitting between them. The germline gives CDR1 MRHNA, CDR2 SNTAGT. The CDR3 extends over 13 amino acids. CDR3 sequence (DNA): TGTGCCAGCAGCCAACATTGGGGCACTGAAGCTTTCTTT. Encoded protein: CASSQHWGTEAFF.

This chain uses TRBV7-3 with TRBJ2-3; TRBD2 agrees at 15 bases. Trimming removed 6 bases from V and 4 bases from J; junction bases left unmatched: 5. This CDR3 contains 16 residues. Germline assignment: CDR1 SGHTA and CDR2 FQGTGA. CDR3 nucleotide sequence: TGTGCCAGCAGTTCGGGACTAGCGGGAGGATCAGATACGCAGTATTTT. It is translated as CASSSGLAGGSDTQYF. The full variable domain, rest sourced from reference TRBV7-3 and TRBJ2-3, is GAGVSQTPSNKVTEKGKYVELRCDPISGHTALYWYRQSLGQGPEFLIYFQGTGAADDSGLPNDRFFAVRPEGSVSTLKIQRTERGDSAVYLCASSSGLAGGSDTQYFGPGTRLTVL.

The CDR3 sequence is CASSQAEEQYF. The CDR3 coding sequence is TGCGCCAGCAGCCAAGCAGAGGAGCAGTACTTC. The chain links TRBV4-1 to TRBJ2-7; D ambiguous. Germline CDR1 is MGHRA and CDR2 is YSYEKL. The CDR3 is 11 residues long. Trimming removed 1 base at V and 7 bases at J, with 5 bases between.

V is TRBV28 and J is TRBJ2-2, with unresolved D. Germline assignment: CDR1 MDHEN and CDR2 SYDVKM. The germline V and J ends were trimmed by 7 bases and 8 bases, with 8 bases remaining between them. CDR3 length: 11 residues. This CDR3 reads CASTLGGELFF. The CDR3 nucleotides are TGTGCCAGCACCCTGGGAGGGGAGCTGTTTTTT.

The V call is TRBV4-1, the J call TRBJ2-3, with 8 bases matching TRBD2. CDR3 length: 15 amino acids. V gave up 3 bases and J gave up 2 bases; unmatched junction bases: 4. Per the germline V gene, CDR1 is MGHRA and CDR2 is YSYEKL. The CDR3 DNA is TGCGCCAGCAGCCAGAGCGGGAGCGACACAGATACGCAGTATTTT. Protein: CASSQSGSDTDTQYF.

The chain uses TRBV5-6 and TRBJ2-7; possible D gene TRBD2, 6 bases. The CDR3 totals 14 residues. Germline CDR1 SGHDT, CDR2 YYEEEE. Trimming left V 0 bases short and J 6 bases short, with 13 bases between. CDR3 sequence reads: CASSLVGEEGEQYF. CDR3 nucleotides: TGTGCCAGCAGCTTGGTAGGGGAGGAAGGCGAGCAGTACTTC.

V is TRBV6-1 and J is TRBJ2-5; 7 bases line up with TRBD2. Judging by the DNA end, TRBJ2-7 fits better; the J call may be wrong. This CDR3 has 13 amino acids. Germline V CDR1 and CDR2: MNHNS, SASEGT. The CDR3 here is CASSSGLPYEQYF. The CDR3 DNA reads as TGTGCCAGCAGTTCGGGACTACCCTACGAGCAGTACTTC.

This clone was observed once. Written as DNA, the CDR3 is TGTGCCAGCAGTTACGCGGAGATCTCCTACGAGCAGTACTTC. It yields the protein CASSYAEISYEQYF. The chain recombines TRBV6-5 with TRBJ2-7; no clear D. Germline V gives CDR1 MNHEY, CDR2 SVGAGI. The length of the CDR3 is 14 residues. The V end was cut by 2 bases, the J end by 0 bases, with 8 bases between.

This rearrangement joins TRBV7-2 to TRBJ2-7; D perhaps matches TRBD1 (6 bases). There are 13 residues in the CDR3. Germline V gene sequence: CDR1 SGHTA, CDR2 FQGNSA. V shed 1 base and J shed 3 bases, with 7 bases lying between them. The CDR3, as DNA: TGTGCCAGCAGCTTAGACAGGGTCTACGAGCAGTACTTC. This codes for CASSLDRVYEQYF. Filled out from reference TRBV7-2 and TRBJ2-7, the complete variable domain reads GAGVSQSPSNKVTEKGKDVELRCDPISGHTALYWYRQSLGQGLEFLIYFQGNSAPDKSGLPSDRFSAERTGGSVSTLTIQRTQQEDSAVYLCASSLDRVYEQYFGPGTRLTVT.

The chain recombines TRBV5-5 with TRBJ1-1, with D unclear. In germline, CDR1 is SGHKS, CDR2 YYEKEE (reference sequence). The V end was cut by 1 base, the J end by 5 bases, with 12 bases between. The CDR3 extends over 14 amino acids. CDR3 nucleotides: TGTGCCAGCAGCTTGAAACAGTTGAGAACTGAAGCTTTCTTT. Translated, it gives CASSLKQLRTEAFF.

The table lists this clone with a count of one. The chain joins TRBV6-4 to TRBJ2-7; TRBD2 might be the D (6 bases). The germline V and J ends were trimmed by 1 base and 5 bases, with 9 bases remaining between them. The CDR3 loop spans 13 amino acids. Germline CDR1 MRHNA, CDR2 SNTAGT. CDR3 sequence (DNA): TGTGCCAGCAGTGACTTGGAGGGAAACGAGCAGTACTTC. It encodes CASSDLEGNEQYF.

CDR3 DNA sequence: TGTGCCAGCAGTTTGGGGCAGGGGAGCAATCAGCCCCAGCATTTT. Protein product: CASSLGQGSNQPQHF. V and J are TRBV6-5 and TRBJ1-5; maybe TRBD1 (6 bases). V lost 4 bases and J lost 1, with 11 bases in between. CDR3 size: 15 residues. Germline V gene data show CDR1 as MNHEY and CDR2 as SVGAGI.

The V gene is TRBV13, the J gene TRBJ1-1; tentatively, D is TRBD1 (6 bases). This CDR3 spans 12 amino acids. Trimming cost V 5 bases and J 5 bases, with 9 bases left between them. The germline CDR1 and CDR2 sequences are PRHDT and FYEKMQ (reference sequence). The CDR3 bases are TGTGCCAGCAGCCTCAGGGGAACTGAAGCTTTCTTT. Residues: CASSLRGTEAFF.

As DNA, the CDR3 is TGTGCCAGCAGCTTAGACAGTAGCAATCAGCCCCAGCATTTT. Translating gives CASSLDSSNQPQHF. The chain links TRBV5-6 to TRBJ1-5; tentative D call: TRBD1 (5 bases). CDR1 SGHDT and CDR2 YYEEEE come from the germline V gene. This CDR3 comprises 14 residues. V lost 2 bases and J lost 0, with 6 bases in between.

The CDR3 protein is CASSQGGRISPLHF. The CDR3 DNA reads as TGTGCCAGCAGCCAAGGTGGCAGGATTTCACCCCTCCACTTT. The gene calls are TRBV4-2 and TRBJ1-6; D is unresolved. The CDR3 is made up of 14 amino acids. CDR1 LGHNA and CDR2 YNFKEQ come from the germline V gene. Deletions cut 1 base from V and 9 bases from J, with 10 bases between.

The chain carries TRBV27 and TRBJ1-2, with 8 bases lining up with TRBD1. The ends lost 8 bases at V and 7 bases at J; junction bases unmatched: 15. The CDR3 runs 15 residues. The germline V gene has CDR1 MNHEY and CDR2 SMNVEV (reference sequence). The CDR3 sequence is CASSFLGRGQGGYTF. The CDR3 region has the DNA TGTGCCAGCTCCTTTCTGGGCAGGGGGCAAGGTGGCTACACCTTC.

This chain links TRBV10-3 with TRBJ1-5; a weak D match, TRBD1 (6 bases). The germline gives CDR1 ENHRY, CDR2 SYGVKD. The length of the CDR3 is 14 residues. V lost 2 bases and J 3 bases, leaving 8 bases between the germline ends. The CDR3 reads CAISEGQHNQPQHF. CDR3 nucleotide sequence: TGTGCCATCAGTGAGGGACAGCACAATCAGCCCCAGCATTTT.

The rearrangement links TRBV30 to TRBJ2-6, with TRBD2 as a possible D gene (5 bases). CDR1 GTSNPN and CDR2 SVGIG come from the germline V gene (reference sequence). There are 15 residues in the CDR3. Trimming took 0 bases from V and 4 from J, leaving 10 bases between them. Written as DNA, the CDR3 is TGTGCCTGGAGTGTACTAGGGTTGGGGGCCAACGTCCTGACTTTC. Encoded protein: CAWSVLGLGANVLTF. Variable domain in full (rest from reference TRBV30 and TRBJ2-6): SQTIHQWPATLVQPVGSPLSLECTVEGTSNPNLYWYRQAAGRGLQLLFYSVGIGQISSEVPQNLSASRPQDRQFILSSKKLLLSDSGFYLCAWSVLGLGANVLTFGAGSRLTVL.